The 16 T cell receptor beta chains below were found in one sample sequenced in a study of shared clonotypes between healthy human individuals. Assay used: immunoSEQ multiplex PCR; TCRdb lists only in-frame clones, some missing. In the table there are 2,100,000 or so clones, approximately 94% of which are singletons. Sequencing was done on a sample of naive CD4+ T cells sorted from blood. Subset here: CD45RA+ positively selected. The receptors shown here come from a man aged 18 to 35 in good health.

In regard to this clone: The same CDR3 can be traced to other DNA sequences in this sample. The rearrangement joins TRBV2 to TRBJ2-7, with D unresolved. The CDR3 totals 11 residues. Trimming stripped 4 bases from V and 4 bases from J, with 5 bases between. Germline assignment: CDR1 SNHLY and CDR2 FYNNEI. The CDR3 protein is CASSVVYEQYF. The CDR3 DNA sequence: TGTGCCAGCAGTGTTGTTTACGAGCAGTACTTC.

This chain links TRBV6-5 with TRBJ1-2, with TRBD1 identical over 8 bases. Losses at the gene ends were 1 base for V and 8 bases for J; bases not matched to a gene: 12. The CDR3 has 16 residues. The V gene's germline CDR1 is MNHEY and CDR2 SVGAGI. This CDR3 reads CASSYWADRALNGYTF. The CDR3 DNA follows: TGTGCCAGCAGTTACTGGGCGGACAGGGCTTTAAACGGCTACACCTTC.

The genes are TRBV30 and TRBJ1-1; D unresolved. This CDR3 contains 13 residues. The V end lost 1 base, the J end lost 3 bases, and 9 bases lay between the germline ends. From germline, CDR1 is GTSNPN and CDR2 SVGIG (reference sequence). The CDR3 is CAWSGAQDTEAFF. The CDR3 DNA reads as TGTGCCTGGAGTGGGGCTCAAGACACTGAAGCTTTCTTT.

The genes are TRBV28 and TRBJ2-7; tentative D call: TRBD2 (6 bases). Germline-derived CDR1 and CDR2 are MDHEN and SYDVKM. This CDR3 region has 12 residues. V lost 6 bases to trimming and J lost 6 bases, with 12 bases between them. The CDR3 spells CASSRRGREQYF. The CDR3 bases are TGTGCCAGCAGCAGGCGGGGACGCGAGCAGTACTTC.

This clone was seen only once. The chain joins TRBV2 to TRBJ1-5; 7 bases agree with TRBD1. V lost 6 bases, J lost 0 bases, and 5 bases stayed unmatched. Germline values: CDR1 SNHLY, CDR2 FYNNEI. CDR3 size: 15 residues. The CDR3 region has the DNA TGTGCCAGCAGGGCCCAGGGGGATAGCAATCAGCCCCAGCATTTT. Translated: CASRAQGDSNQPQHF.

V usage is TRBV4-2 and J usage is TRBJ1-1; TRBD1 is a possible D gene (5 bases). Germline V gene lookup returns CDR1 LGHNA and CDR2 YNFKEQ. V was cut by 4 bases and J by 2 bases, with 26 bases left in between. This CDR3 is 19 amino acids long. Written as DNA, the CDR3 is TGTGCCAGCAGCCGGCGAGAGGTTGCAGGGTCGGCCTTTAACACTGAAGCTTTCTTT. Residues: CASSRREVAGSAFNTEAFF.

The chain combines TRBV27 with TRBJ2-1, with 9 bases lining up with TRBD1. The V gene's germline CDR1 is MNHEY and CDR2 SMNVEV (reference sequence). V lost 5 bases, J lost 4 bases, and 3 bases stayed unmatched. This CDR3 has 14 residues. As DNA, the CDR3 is TGTGCCAGCAGTCCGGGACAGGGATACAATGAGCAGTTCTTC. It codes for CASSPGQGYNEQFF.

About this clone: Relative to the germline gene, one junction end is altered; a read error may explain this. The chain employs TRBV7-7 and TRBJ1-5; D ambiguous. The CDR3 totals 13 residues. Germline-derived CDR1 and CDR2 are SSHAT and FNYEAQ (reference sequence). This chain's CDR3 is CASSPDLNQPQHF. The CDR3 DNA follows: TGTGCTAGCAGCCCGGACCTAAATCAGCCCCAGCATTTT.

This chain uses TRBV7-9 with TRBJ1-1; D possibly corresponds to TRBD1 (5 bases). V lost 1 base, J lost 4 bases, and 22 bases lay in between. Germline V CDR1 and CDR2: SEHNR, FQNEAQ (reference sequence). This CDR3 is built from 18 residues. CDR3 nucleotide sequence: TGTGCCAGCAGCTTAGTACCCCGTGAGGGTGGTAGGGGCACTGAAGCTTTCTTT. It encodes CASSLVPREGGRGTEAFF. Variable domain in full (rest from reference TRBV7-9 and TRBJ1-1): DTGVSQNPRHKITKRGQNVTFRCDPISEHNRLYWYRQTLGQGPEFLTYFQNEAQLEKSRLLSDRFSAERPKGSFSTLEIQRTEQGDSAMYLCASSLVPREGGRGTEAFFGQGTRLTVV.

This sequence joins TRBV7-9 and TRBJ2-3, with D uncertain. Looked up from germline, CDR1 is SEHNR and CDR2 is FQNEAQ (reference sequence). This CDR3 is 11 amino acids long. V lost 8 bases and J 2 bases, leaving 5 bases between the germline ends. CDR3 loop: CASGVTDTQYF. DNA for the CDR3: TGTGCCAGCGGGGTCACAGATACGCAGTATTTT.

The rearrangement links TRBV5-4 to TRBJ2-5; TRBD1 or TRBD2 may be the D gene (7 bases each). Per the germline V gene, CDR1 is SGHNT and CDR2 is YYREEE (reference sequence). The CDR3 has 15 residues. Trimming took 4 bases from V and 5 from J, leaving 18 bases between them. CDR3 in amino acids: CASSAGEGAVETQYF. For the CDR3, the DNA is TGTGCCAGCAGCGCCGGGGAGGGGGCAGTCGAGACCCAGTACTTC.

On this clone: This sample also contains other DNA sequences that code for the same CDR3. The CDR3 here is CAWSGGGSSYEQYF. CDR3 DNA sequence: TGTGCCTGGAGCGGAGGGGGGTCGAGCTACGAGCAGTACTTC. The chain has TRBV30 and TRBJ2-7; D may be TRBD1 or TRBD2 (6 bases each). The V gene lost 3 bases and the J gene lost 3 bases, with 15 bases spanning the gap. CDR3 size: 14 residues. In germline, CDR1 is GTSNPN, CDR2 SVGIG (reference sequence).

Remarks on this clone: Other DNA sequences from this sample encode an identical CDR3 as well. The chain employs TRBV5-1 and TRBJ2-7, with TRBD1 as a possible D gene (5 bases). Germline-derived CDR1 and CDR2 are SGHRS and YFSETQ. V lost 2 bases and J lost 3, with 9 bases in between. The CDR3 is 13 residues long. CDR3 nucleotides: TGCGCCAGCAGCTTACAAGGGGACTACGAGCAGTACTTC. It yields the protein CASSLQGDYEQYF.

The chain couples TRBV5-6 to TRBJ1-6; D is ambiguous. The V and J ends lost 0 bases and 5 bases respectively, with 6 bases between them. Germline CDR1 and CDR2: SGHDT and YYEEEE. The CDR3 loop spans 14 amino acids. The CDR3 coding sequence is TGTGCCAGCAGCTTGGGCAGAGATAATTCACCCCTCCACTTT. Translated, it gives CASSLGRDNSPLHF.

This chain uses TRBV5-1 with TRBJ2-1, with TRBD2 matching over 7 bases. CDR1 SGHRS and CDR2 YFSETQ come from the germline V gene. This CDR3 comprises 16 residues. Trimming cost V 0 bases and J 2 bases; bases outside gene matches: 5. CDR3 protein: CASSLGASGAYNEQFF. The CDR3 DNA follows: TGCGCCAGCAGCTTGGGGGCAAGCGGGGCCTACAATGAGCAGTTCTTC.

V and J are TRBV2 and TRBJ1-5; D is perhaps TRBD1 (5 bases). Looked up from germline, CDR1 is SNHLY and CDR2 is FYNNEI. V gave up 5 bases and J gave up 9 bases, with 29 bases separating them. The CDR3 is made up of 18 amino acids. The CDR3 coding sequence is TGTGCCAGCAGTCGACCCCCCACGGGGCCGGCGGGGGATTCGCCCCAGCATTTT. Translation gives CASSRPPTGPAGDSPQHF.